This T cell receptor (beta chain) is drawn from a study of CD8 T cells in ankylosing spondylitis. General study findings and limits: Reports say disease-linked clones showed up significantly more in matched ankylosing spondylitis synovial fluid.

Germline V CDR1 and CDR2: SGHVS, FQNEAQ. Trimming stripped 0 bases from V and 4 bases from J, with 13 bases between. The CDR3 has 16 residues. TCRdb redid the calling of the 5' RACE reads with MiXCR, one entry per CDR3 protein. The sample contains hundreds of thousands of distinct CDR3 sequences, 20% to 30% of which appear only once. This clonotype occurred many times. The target antigen is unknown. The TCR comes from a male donor with ankylosing spondylitis or in good health (not recorded which). The sample consisted of blood, either unsorted or a sorted T cell fraction (not recorded which). V usage is TRBV7-8 and J usage is TRBJ2-1, with D perhaps TRBD2 (6 bases). The CDR3 coding sequence is TGTGCCAGCAGCTTAGCAAGCTCCGGGACTTACAATGAGCAGTTCTTC. This gives the protein CASSLASSGTYNEQFF.